The clone carrying this TCR beta chain was recorded many times. Its target is unknown. This specimen comes from a study of T cell repertoires in cytomegalovirus infection. TCRdb used MiXCR to reprocess the reads, holding one entry per CDR3 protein. The sample holds approximately 390,000 distinct CDR3 sequences, roughly a third seen once. The junction had 8 bases not matched to a gene; V was cut back by 1 base and J by 5 bases. CDR1 is SGHTA, CDR2 FQGNSA, per germline. The CDR3 runs to 16 residues. Specimen: cultured PBMCs, collected from culture after CMV antigen stimulation. The chain combines TRBV7-2 with TRBJ2-3, with TRBD2 matching 8 bases. The TCR was taken from a human donor in good health (CMV status not recorded). Some clones in this sample may be carry-over from other donors' samples. The CDR3 DNA follows: TGTGCCAGCAGCTTAGTTAGCGGGACCAGCGGAGATACGCAGTATTTT. This sequence encodes CASSLVSGTSGDTQYF.